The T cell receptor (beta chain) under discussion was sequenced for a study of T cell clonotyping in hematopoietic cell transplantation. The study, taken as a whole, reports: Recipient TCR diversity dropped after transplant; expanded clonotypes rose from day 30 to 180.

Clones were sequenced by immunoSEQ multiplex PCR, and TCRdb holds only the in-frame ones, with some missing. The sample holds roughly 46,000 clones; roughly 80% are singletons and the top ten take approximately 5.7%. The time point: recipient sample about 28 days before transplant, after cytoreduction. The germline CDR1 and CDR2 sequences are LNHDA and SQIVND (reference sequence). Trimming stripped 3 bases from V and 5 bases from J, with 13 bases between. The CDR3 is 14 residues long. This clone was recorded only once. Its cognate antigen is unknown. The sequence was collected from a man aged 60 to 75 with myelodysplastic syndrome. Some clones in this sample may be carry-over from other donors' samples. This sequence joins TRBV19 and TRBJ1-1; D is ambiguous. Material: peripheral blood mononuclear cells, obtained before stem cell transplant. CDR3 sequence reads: CASSIGLGYTEAFF. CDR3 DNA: TGTGCCAGTAGTATTGGGCTGGGTTATACTGAAGCTTTCTTT. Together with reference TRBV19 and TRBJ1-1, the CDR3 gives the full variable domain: DGGITQSPKYLFRKEGQNVTLSCEQNLNHDAMYWYRQDPGQGLRLIYYSQIVNDFQKGDIAEGYSVSREKKESFPLTVTSAQKNPTAFYLCASSIGLGYTEAFFGQGTRLTVV.